The 27 T cell receptor beta chains listed next were all sequenced from one sample in a study of T cells expressing NK-cell markers. TCRdb re-called the 5' RACE reads, yielding one record per CDR3 amino acid sequence without DNA. The repertoire table contains about 300,000 distinct CDR3 sequences. Material: blood T cells: a sorted CD56 or NKG2C T cell subset, CD4+ or CD8+ T cells, or bulk PBMC T cells (not recorded which). Receptors originate from a woman between 18 and 70 years old in good health.

The rearrangement uses TRBV5-6 and TRBJ1-1; the TCRdb D gene call, TRBD1, has no DNA to confirm it. Germline CDR1 and CDR2: SGHDT and YYEEEE. The CDR3 consists of 15 residues. The CDR3 sequence: CASSFYGTGNTEAFF. Full variable domain (outside the CDR3, taken from reference TRBV5-6 and TRBJ1-1): DAGVTQSPTHLIKTRGQQVTLRCSPKSGHDTVSWYQQALGQGPQFIFQYYEEEERQRGNFPDRFSGHQFPNYSSELNVNALLLGDSALYLCASSFYGTGNTEAFFGQGTRLTVV.

The J gene is TRBJ2-2, the V gene TRBV29-1; TCRdb calls TRBD2, which cannot be checked without DNA. The CDR3 extends over 15 amino acids. Germline-derived CDR1 and CDR2 are SQVTM and ANQGSEA. The CDR3 sequence is CSVGSGRWGTGELFF.

The chain employs TRBV24-1 and TRBJ2-1. CDR1 and CDR2 from the germline V gene are KGHDR and SFDVKD. The CDR3 length is 13 residues. Here the CDR3 reads CATSDSSYGEQFF.

This sequence joins TRBV12-3 or TRBV12-4 and TRBJ2-1; as DNA is missing, the TRBD2 call by TCRdb cannot be tested. This CDR3 has 12 amino acids. The chain's CDR3 is CASSFSGREQFF.

The V gene is TRBV2, the J gene TRBJ1-2; absent DNA, TCRdb's TRBD1 call cannot be checked. The germline V gene has CDR1 SNHLY and CDR2 FYNNEI. This CDR3 contains 14 residues. The CDR3 loop reads CASQTTGTSYGYTF.

V and J are TRBV12-3 or TRBV12-4 and TRBJ1-3; TCRdb picks TRBD1, but there is no DNA to check that call. This CDR3 has 13 amino acids. The CDR3 region is CASTSRVRNTIYF.

CDR3 sequence reads: CASSIREGSPLHF. The V and J genes are TRBV12-3 or TRBV12-4 and TRBJ1-6. CDR3 length: 13 residues.

This chain joins TRBV20-1 and TRBJ2-5; lacking DNA, the TRBD1 call made by TCRdb goes unchecked. The CDR3 spans 17 residues. CDR1 is DFQATT, CDR2 SNEGSKA, per germline (reference sequence). The CDR3 sequence: CSARGRGTDGGVWTQYF.

The chain joins TRBV20-1 to TRBJ2-5; TCRdb names TRBD1, which stays unverified in the absence of DNA. The CDR3 loop spans 17 amino acids. The germline CDR1 and CDR2 sequences are DFQATT and SNEGSKA (reference sequence). The CDR3: CSADRDRGRGYQETQYF.

V and J are TRBV12-3 or TRBV12-4 and TRBJ1-1. The CDR3 loop spans 13 amino acids. CDR3 in amino acids: CASSWESGPLAFF.

The chain combines TRBV20-1 with TRBJ2-5. Germline V gene lookup returns CDR1 DFQATT and CDR2 SNEGSKA (reference sequence). This CDR3 has 13 amino acids. The CDR3 protein is CSARAETQETQYF.

V is TRBV6-6 and J is TRBJ2-1. The CDR3 consists of 13 residues. Germline CDR1 and CDR2: MNHNY and SVGAGI (reference sequence). The CDR3 region is CASSPFWDNEQFF.

The CDR3 loop reads CASSFEGFPQETQYF. V is TRBV12-3 or TRBV12-4 and J is TRBJ2-5; TCRdb proposes TRBD2, but this gene call is untestable without DNA. The CDR3 has 15 residues.

J is TRBJ2-2 and V is TRBV4-1; as DNA is missing, the TRBD2 call by TCRdb cannot be tested. The CDR3 has 22 amino acids. Germline assignment: CDR1 MGHRA and CDR2 YSYEKL. CDR3: CASSHALMTGLAGGRDTGELFF.

The chain has TRBV11-2 and TRBJ2-5; TCRdb's assignment of TRBD2 cannot be checked, as there is no DNA. The germline V gene has CDR1 SGHAT and CDR2 FQNNGV. The CDR3 covers 15 residues. The CDR3 sequence: CASSPRRTSQGTQYF.

This sequence joins TRBV6-5 and TRBJ1-1. This CDR3 has 12 amino acids. Germline CDR1 MNHEY, CDR2 SVGAGI. CDR3 region: CASSYGSAEAFF.

The chain employs TRBV5-1 and TRBJ2-3. CDR1 is SGHRS, CDR2 YFSETQ, per germline. The CDR3 spans 12 residues. CDR3 in amino acids: CASSVTGDTQYF.

This chain uses TRBV29-1 with TRBJ2-3; TCRdb proposes TRBD1, but this gene call is untestable without DNA. CDR3 size: 13 residues. The germline gives CDR1 SQVTM, CDR2 ANQGSEA. CDR3 region: CSVVPGIPDTQYF.

The V and J genes are TRBV5-1 and TRBJ2-7; absent DNA, TCRdb's TRBD1 call cannot be checked. The CDR3 runs to 15 residues. Germline CDR1 and CDR2: SGHRS and YFSETQ. The CDR3 reads CASSGGTGRYYEQYF.

The V call is TRBV12-3 or TRBV12-4, the J call TRBJ1-5; there is no DNA to check the TCRdb D call of TRBD1. The CDR3 spans 15 residues. The CDR3 region is CASSYRASSNQPQHF.

The J gene is TRBJ2-2, the V gene TRBV20-1; checking the TCRdb D call of TRBD1 is not possible without DNA. The CDR3 spans 15 residues. CDR1 and CDR2 from the germline V gene are DFQATT and SNEGSKA (reference sequence). The CDR3 here is CSAGGPTRGGGELFF.

The chain recombines TRBV30 with TRBJ1-3; TCRdb calls TRBD1, which cannot be checked without DNA. Germline loops: CDR1 GTSNPN, CDR2 SVGIG (reference sequence). The CDR3 loop spans 15 amino acids. The CDR3 loop reads CAWSAPDNSGNTIYF.

The chain recombines TRBV5-1 with TRBJ1-6. CDR1 SGHRS and CDR2 YFSETQ come from the germline V gene. The CDR3 is made up of 14 amino acids. This CDR3 is CASSLNHGNSPLHF.

The CDR3 protein is CAWSGGSEAFF. The V call is TRBV30, the J call TRBJ1-1. Germline values: CDR1 GTSNPN, CDR2 SVGIG (reference sequence). The CDR3 has 11 amino acids. Filled out from reference TRBV30 and TRBJ1-1, the complete variable domain reads SQTIHQWPATLVQPVGSPLSLECTVEGTSNPNLYWYRQAAGRGLQLLFYSVGIGQISSEVPQNLSASRPQDRQFILSSKKLLLSDSGFYLCAWSGGSEAFFGQGTRLTVV.

This chain joins TRBV6-1 and TRBJ1-4. Germline CDR1 and CDR2: MNHNS and SASEGT. The length of the CDR3 is 14 residues. The chain's CDR3 is CASRLTGTGEKLFF.

The rearrangement joins TRBV29-1 to TRBJ1-1. The CDR3 contains 13 residues. Germline values: CDR1 SQVTM, CDR2 ANQGSEA. The CDR3 protein is CSVQSHMNTEAFF.

The V call is TRBV5-5, the J call TRBJ2-7; the D gene TCRdb calls, TRBD1, cannot be checked with no DNA. This CDR3 comprises 16 residues. CDR1 and CDR2 (germline): SGHKS, YYEKEE (reference sequence). The CDR3 loop is CASSLDQGRGYYEQYF.